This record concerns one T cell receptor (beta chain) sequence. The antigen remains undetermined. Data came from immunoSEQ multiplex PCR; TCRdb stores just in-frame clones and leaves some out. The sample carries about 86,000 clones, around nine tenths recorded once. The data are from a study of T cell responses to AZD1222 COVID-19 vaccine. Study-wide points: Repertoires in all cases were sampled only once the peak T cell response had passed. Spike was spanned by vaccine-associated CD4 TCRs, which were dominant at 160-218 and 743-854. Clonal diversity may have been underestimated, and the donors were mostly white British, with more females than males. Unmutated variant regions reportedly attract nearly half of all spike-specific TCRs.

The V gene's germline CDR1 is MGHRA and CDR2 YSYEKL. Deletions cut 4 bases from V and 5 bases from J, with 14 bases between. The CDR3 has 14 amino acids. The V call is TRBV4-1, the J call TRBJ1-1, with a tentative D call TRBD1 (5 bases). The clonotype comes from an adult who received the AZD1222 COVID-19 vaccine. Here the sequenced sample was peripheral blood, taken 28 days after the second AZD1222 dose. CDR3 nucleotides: TGCGCCAGCAGCCCCGGGGACTGGGGGACTGAAGCTTTCTTT. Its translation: CASSPGDWGTEAFF.